In its sample, the clone carrying this TCR beta chain was seen once. The data are from a study of blood T cell repertoires in COVID-19. Study background: Collection of acute and convalescent COVID-19 samples took place in the United States, Italy and Spain. Sources were T cells, B-cell-depleted T cells, or PBMCs; the material itself was cDNA or gDNA.

Germline V gene sequence: CDR1 SGHTA, CDR2 FQGNSA. V was clipped by 1 base and J by 12 bases; unmatched bases: 6. This CDR3 has 14 residues. In the source study's methods: From reference gene primer amplification, estimates of nucleated cell counts were derived. TCRdb keeps only in-frame clones here, not all; method: immunoSEQ multiplex PCR. That table furnishes V, J and clone size, whereas the DNA furnished D and trimming. The sample contains hundreds of thousands of clones, approximately 90% of which appear only once. What was sequenced was peripheral blood. The receptor was derived from a man aged 18 to 35 with active or convalescent COVID-19. The chain links TRBV7-2 to TRBJ2-1; 10 bases align to TRBD2. The CDR3 DNA reads TGTGCCAGCAGCTTAGGGCTAGCGGGAGACGGGCAGTTCTTC. Translated, it gives CASSLGLAGDGQFF.